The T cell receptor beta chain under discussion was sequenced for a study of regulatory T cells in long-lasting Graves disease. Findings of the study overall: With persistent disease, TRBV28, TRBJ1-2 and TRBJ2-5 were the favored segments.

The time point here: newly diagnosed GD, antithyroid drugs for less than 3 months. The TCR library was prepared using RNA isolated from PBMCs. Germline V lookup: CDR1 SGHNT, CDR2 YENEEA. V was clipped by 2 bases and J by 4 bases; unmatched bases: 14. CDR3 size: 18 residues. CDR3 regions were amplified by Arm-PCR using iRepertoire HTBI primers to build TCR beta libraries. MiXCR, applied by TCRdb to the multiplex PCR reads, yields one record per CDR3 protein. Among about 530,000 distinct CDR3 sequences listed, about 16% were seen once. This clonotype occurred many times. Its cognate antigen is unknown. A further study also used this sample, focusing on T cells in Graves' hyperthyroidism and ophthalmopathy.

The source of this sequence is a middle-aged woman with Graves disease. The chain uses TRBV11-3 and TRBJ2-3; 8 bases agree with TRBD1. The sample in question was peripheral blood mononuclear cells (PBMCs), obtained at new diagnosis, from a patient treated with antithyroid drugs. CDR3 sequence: CASSLIRDRSISPDTQYF. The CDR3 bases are TGTGCCAGCAGCTTAATCCGGGACAGGAGCATTAGCCCAGATACGCAGTATTTT.